These 28 T cell receptor beta chains share one sample of origin, sequenced in a study of cytomegalovirus exposure and HLA in healthy donors. The PCR had 60 Vbeta and 13 Jbeta primers. Assay: immunoSEQ multiplex PCR; the TCRdb copy retains only in-frame clones and omits some. Among roughly 110,000 clones, 75% were seen once, and the ten largest hold roughly 2.9%. Sequenced: PBMCs. The receptors were sampled from a male donor in good health and CMV-seropositive.

The J gene is TRBJ2-2, the V gene TRBV7-8; D remains ambiguous. V lost 2 bases and J 1 base, leaving 8 bases between the germline ends. Germline CDR1 SGHVS, CDR2 FQNEAQ. The CDR3 loop spans 15 amino acids. The CDR3 is CASSLFSRNTGELFF. CDR3 DNA: TGTGCCAGCAGCTTATTTAGCAGGAACACCGGGGAGCTGTTTTTT.

This rearrangement joins TRBV14 to TRBJ1-4; the match to TRBD1 covers 8 bases. From germline, CDR1 is SGHDN and CDR2 FVKESK. The CDR3 covers 16 residues. V lost 1 base, J lost 3 bases, and 4 bases stayed unmatched. The CDR3 DNA follows: TGTGCCAGCAGCCAAGGGACAGGGCTTTCTAATGAAAAACTGTTTTTT. It encodes CASSQGTGLSNEKLFF.

V gene TRBV5-7 combines with J gene TRBJ2-2, with 10 positions matching TRBD2. TRBV5-7 is labeled an ORF, and its function is uncertain. This CDR3 comprises 15 residues. With 5 bases clipped from V and 5 bases from J, the junction kept 6 bases outside the gene matches. CDR3: CASRMLLAGTGELFF. The CDR3 coding sequence is TGTGCCAGCAGGATGCTACTAGCGGGAACCGGGGAGCTGTTTTTT.

The rearrangement links TRBV5-6 to TRBJ2-7; tentatively, D is TRBD2 (7 bases). V was pared by 0 bases and J by 4 bases, with 14 bases between. The CDR3 totals 15 residues. Germline loops: CDR1 SGHDT, CDR2 YYEEEE. The DNA of the CDR3 is TGTGCCAGCAGCTTGGGGTGGGGGGGCCTTTACGAGCAGTACTTC. It codes for CASSLGWGGLYEQYF.

The chain employs TRBV5-4 and TRBJ1-2; perhaps TRBD1 as D (6 bases). V gave up 9 bases and J gave up 0 bases, with 15 bases separating them. CDR1 is SGHNT, CDR2 YYREEE, per germline (reference sequence). The length of the CDR3 is 14 residues. As DNA, the CDR3 is TGTGCCACCAACCGGGACAATGCTAACTATGGCTACACCTTC. This gives the protein CATNRDNANYGYTF.

The V and J genes are TRBV4-1 and TRBJ2-7; 8 positions match TRBD2. The CDR3 extends over 17 amino acids. Germline V gene data show CDR1 as MGHRA and CDR2 as YSYEKL. V was pared by 0 bases and J by 3 bases, with 10 bases of the junction left unmatched. The CDR3 reads CASSQEFRLGLGYEQYF. The CDR3 region has the DNA TGCGCCAGCAGCCAAGAGTTCCGTCTGGGACTAGGCTACGAGCAGTACTTC.

The chain recombines TRBV7-9 with TRBJ2-2; the D gene is possibly TRBD2 (5 bases). V was pared by 8 bases and J by 6 bases, with 13 bases between. This CDR3 is 13 amino acids long. The germline V gene encodes CDR1 SEHNR and CDR2 FQNEAQ (reference sequence). DNA for the CDR3: TGTGCCAGCCAGCTTCTACTAGCCGGGGAGCTGTTTTTT. It codes for CASQLLLAGELFF.

This chain links TRBV11-2 with TRBJ2-7; TRBD2 might be the D (6 bases). CDR1 is SGHAT and CDR2 is FQNNGV in the germline V gene. V lost 0 bases to trimming and J lost 4 bases, with 10 bases between them. The length of the CDR3 is 14 residues. The chain's CDR3 is CASSLDLRGYEQYF. CDR3 nucleotide sequence: TGTGCCAGCAGCTTAGATTTGCGGGGTTACGAGCAGTACTTC.

This clone was picked up a small number of times. The chain joins TRBV4-1 to TRBJ2-7, with 10 bases identical to TRBD1. The CDR3 runs to 15 residues. Germline values: CDR1 MGHRA, CDR2 YSYEKL. Losses at the gene ends were 4 bases for V and 10 bases for J; bases not matched to a gene: 13. CDR3 DNA: TGCGCCAGCAGCCCAAGACAGGGGGCTAAGTCACTCCAGTACTTC. Amino acids: CASSPRQGAKSLQYF.

Written as DNA, the CDR3 is TGTGCCAGCAGCTTAGCGCTAAGCGCCACGCCCTACGAGCAGTACTTC. Residues: CASSLALSATPYEQYF. The chain recombines TRBV7-2 with TRBJ2-7; D is unresolved. The CDR3 has 16 amino acids. The ends were cut back, 0 bases at V and 2 bases at J, with 14 bases in the middle. Germline V CDR1 and CDR2: SGHTA, FQGNSA. Filled out from reference TRBV7-2 and TRBJ2-7, the complete variable domain reads GAGVSQSPSNKVTEKGKDVELRCDPISGHTALYWYRQSLGQGLEFLIYFQGNSAPDKSGLPSDRFSAERTGGSVSTLTIQRTQQEDSAVYLCASSLALSATPYEQYFGPGTRLTVT.

The chain uses TRBV5-6 and TRBJ2-3, with 11 positions matching TRBD1. Germline trimming cut 1 base from V and 3 bases from J; bases unmatched to any gene: 7. Per the germline V gene, CDR1 is SGHDT and CDR2 is YYEEEE. The CDR3 covers 17 residues. CDR3 DNA sequence: TGTGCCAGCAGCTTGATTTGGACAGGGGGCGGGACAGATACGCAGTATTTT. It yields the protein CASSLIWTGGGTDTQYF.

The gene calls are TRBV28 and TRBJ2-5, with D tentatively TRBD1 (6 bases). V dropped 3 bases and J dropped 4 bases, with 15 bases sitting between them. Per germline, CDR1 MDHEN and CDR2 SYDVKM. The CDR3 runs to 15 residues. The CDR3: CASSFVDRSVETQYF. The CDR3 bases are TGTGCCAGCAGTTTCGTCGACAGGAGCGTAGAGACCCAGTACTTC.

The chain recombines TRBV28 with TRBJ1-5; weak D call: TRBD1 (5 bases). Trimming left V 2 bases short and J 3 bases short, with 11 bases between. The CDR3 has 15 amino acids. In germline, CDR1 is MDHEN, CDR2 SYDVKM. In DNA, the CDR3 is TGTGCCAGCAGTTTAACCCAGGGTCTCAATCAGCCCCAGCATTTT. Translation: CASSLTQGLNQPQHF.

The CDR3 DNA sequence: TGTGCCAGCAGCACACTTAGCGGGAGGATGGGGCCGAGTGAGCAGTTCTTC. This sequence encodes CASSTLSGRMGPSEQFF. The chain is built from TRBV11-2 and TRBJ2-1, with 10 bases aligning to TRBD2. The CDR3 runs to 17 residues. Germline V lookup: CDR1 SGHAT, CDR2 FQNNGV. V shed 5 bases and J 9 bases; nucleotides not matched to a gene: 16. The variable domain in full, completed from reference TRBV11-2 and TRBJ2-1, reads EAGVAQSPRYKIIEKRQSVAFWCNPISGHATLYWYQQILGQGPKLLIQFQNNGVVDDSQLPKDRFSAERLKGVDSTLKIQPAKLEDSAVYLCASSTLSGRMGPSEQFFGPGTRLTVL.

This rearrangement joins TRBV11-3 to TRBJ2-1; TRBD2 aligns across 13 bases. Per the germline V gene, CDR1 is SGHNT and CDR2 is YENEEA. Trimming cost V 5 bases and J 9 bases; bases outside gene matches: 4. There are 14 residues in the CDR3. The CDR3 coding sequence is TGTGCCAGCAGCGCCAGGACTAGCGGGGGTGAGCAGTTCTTC. Protein product: CASSARTSGGEQFF. Using reference TRBV11-3 and TRBJ2-1 for the parts outside the CDR3, the full variable domain is EAGVVQSPRYKIIEKKQPVAFWCNPISGHNTLYWYLQNLGQGPELLIRYENEEAVDDSQLPKDRFSAERLKGVDSTLKIQPAELGDSAVYLCASSARTSGGEQFFGPGTRLTVL.

The J gene is TRBJ2-4, the V gene TRBV5-6, with D possibly TRBD1 on 6 matching bases. The germline V and J ends were trimmed by 1 base and 7 bases, with 9 bases remaining between them. This CDR3 contains 13 residues. CDR1 and CDR2 from the germline V gene are SGHDT and YYEEEE. Written as DNA, the CDR3 is TGTGCCAGCAGCTTGTCAGGGGTTAACATTCAGTACTTC. Translation gives CASSLSGVNIQYF.

This chain links TRBV7-6 with TRBJ2-1; tentatively, D is TRBD1 (6 bases). The CDR3 runs to 14 residues. V was pared by 4 bases and J by 7 bases, with 14 bases between. The V gene's germline CDR1 is SGHVS and CDR2 FNYEAQ. Written as DNA, the CDR3 is TGTGCCAGCAGCTCGTGGACAGTTGGGAATGAGCAGTTCTTC. It translates to CASSSWTVGNEQFF.

This chain links TRBV12-5 with TRBJ2-2, with 9 bases lining up with TRBD2. V lost 0 bases to trimming and J lost 0 bases; unmatched junction nucleotides: 2. Germline loops: CDR1 LGHNT, CDR2 FRNRAP. The CDR3 is 17 residues long. Written as DNA, the CDR3 is TGTGCTAGTGGTTTGGTTTTAGCGGGAGCGAACACCGGGGAGCTGTTTTTT. Encoded protein: CASGLVLAGANTGELFF.

The rearrangement uses TRBV5-4 and TRBJ2-5; a weak D match, TRBD2 (7 bases). Trimming took 3 bases from V and 4 from J, leaving 16 bases between them. Per germline, CDR1 SGHNT and CDR2 YYREEE (reference sequence). The CDR3 contains 15 residues. For the CDR3, the DNA is TGTGCCAGCAGCTCCGAAGGGGGACTAAGAGAGACCCAGTACTTC. Its protein product is CASSSEGGLRETQYF.

This clone was observed once. This chain joins TRBV4-3 and TRBJ1-2; D call uncertain. V dropped 0 bases and J dropped 6 bases, with 11 bases sitting between them. The CDR3 consists of 14 residues. Per the germline V gene, CDR1 is LGHNA and CDR2 is YSLEER. The CDR3 is CASSQDRSGDGYTF. The CDR3 DNA sequence: TGCGCCAGCAGCCAAGACAGGTCCGGGGATGGCTACACCTTC.

This clone was seen a single time. The rearrangement joins TRBV6-1 to TRBJ2-7, with 7 bases fitting TRBD2. Germline V gene sequence: CDR1 MNHNS, CDR2 SASEGT. Losses at the gene ends were 1 base for V and 6 bases for J; bases not matched to a gene: 6. This CDR3 is built from 14 residues. The CDR3 DNA is TGTGCCAGCAGTGAAGGCGGGAGCCCCCGCGAGCAGTACTTC. Translation gives CASSEGGSPREQYF.

The chain employs TRBV5-1 and TRBJ2-3, with a weak D call TRBD1 (5 bases). The CDR3 spans 18 residues. Trimming cost V 4 bases and J 0 bases, with 21 bases left between them. The germline CDR1 and CDR2 sequences are SGHRS and YFSETQ. CDR3 bases: TGCGCCAGCAGCCTTCAGGGTTTGGTGATCCCTAGCACAGATACGCAGTATTTT. Its translation is CASSLQGLVIPSTDTQYF.

The rearrangement joins TRBV15 to TRBJ2-1, with 9 bases that match TRBD1. With V trimmed by 11 bases and J by 3 bases, 5 bases remained unmatched. The CDR3 consists of 13 residues. Germline loops: CDR1 LNHNV, CDR2 YYDKDF (reference sequence). This chain's CDR3 is CAARQGGYNEQFF. CDR3 nucleotide sequence: TGTGCCGCGCGACAGGGGGGCTACAATGAGCAGTTCTTC.

The rearrangement links TRBV7-2 to TRBJ1-2; D is ambiguous. Germline V gene lookup returns CDR1 SGHTA and CDR2 FQGNSA. V lost 5 bases and J lost 3, with 13 bases in between. This CDR3 has 14 amino acids. CDR3 bases: TGTGCCAGCAGCCTCCTCCGGTCCCACTATGGCTACACCTTC. Translating gives CASSLLRSHYGYTF.

This clone was observed a handful of times. The chain employs TRBV9 and TRBJ1-6; TRBD1 matches 8 bases. The CDR3 has 16 amino acids. Looked up from germline, CDR1 is SGDLS and CDR2 is YYNGEE. Trimming cost V 0 bases and J 9 bases; bases outside gene matches: 8. The CDR3 protein is CASSVEGNRGSSPLHF. For the CDR3, the DNA is TGTGCCAGCAGCGTAGAGGGCAACAGGGGGAGTTCACCCCTCCACTTT. Together with reference TRBV9 and TRBJ1-6, the CDR3 gives the full variable domain: DSGVTQTPKHLITATGQRVTLRCSPRSGDLSVYWYQQSLDQGLQFLIQYYNGEERAKGNILERFSAQQFPDLHSELNLSSLELGDSALYFCASSVEGNRGSSPLHFGNGTRLTVT.

V usage is TRBV28 and J usage is TRBJ1-5; 8 nucleotides line up with TRBD1. The germline CDR1 and CDR2 sequences are MDHEN and SYDVKM. This CDR3 is built from 14 residues. J was trimmed by 4 bases and V by 4 bases; bases with no gene match: 3. Written as DNA, the CDR3 is TGTGCCAGCAGTTGGACAGGGCTTAATCAGCCCCAGCATTTT. As protein: CASSWTGLNQPQHF.

The rearrangement links TRBV7-3 to TRBJ2-1; possibly TRBD1 for D (6 bases). The V end was cut by 1 base, the J end by 5 bases, with 15 bases between. Germline CDR1 and CDR2: SGHTA and FQGTGA. The CDR3 contains 16 residues. The chain's CDR3 is CASSLKGRGKDNEQFF. CDR3 bases: TGTGCCAGCAGCTTAAAGGGCAGGGGAAAAGACAATGAGCAGTTCTTC. Looking up the rest from reference TRBV7-3 and TRBJ2-1 gives the full variable domain: GAGVSQTPSNKVTEKGKYVELRCDPISGHTALYWYRQSLGQGPEFLIYFQGTGAADDSGLPNDRFFAVRPEGSVSTLKIQRTERGDSAVYLCASSLKGRGKDNEQFFGPGTRLTVL.

The chain is built from TRBV7-3 and TRBJ1-1; 7 bases line up with TRBD1. In germline, CDR1 is SGHTA, CDR2 FQGTGA. The junction had 8 bases not matched to a gene; V was cut back by 4 bases and J by 9 bases. The CDR3 is made up of 13 amino acids. This CDR3 is CASSSRDSLKAFF. The CDR3, as DNA: TGTGCCAGCAGCTCCCGGGACAGCCTCAAAGCTTTCTTT.